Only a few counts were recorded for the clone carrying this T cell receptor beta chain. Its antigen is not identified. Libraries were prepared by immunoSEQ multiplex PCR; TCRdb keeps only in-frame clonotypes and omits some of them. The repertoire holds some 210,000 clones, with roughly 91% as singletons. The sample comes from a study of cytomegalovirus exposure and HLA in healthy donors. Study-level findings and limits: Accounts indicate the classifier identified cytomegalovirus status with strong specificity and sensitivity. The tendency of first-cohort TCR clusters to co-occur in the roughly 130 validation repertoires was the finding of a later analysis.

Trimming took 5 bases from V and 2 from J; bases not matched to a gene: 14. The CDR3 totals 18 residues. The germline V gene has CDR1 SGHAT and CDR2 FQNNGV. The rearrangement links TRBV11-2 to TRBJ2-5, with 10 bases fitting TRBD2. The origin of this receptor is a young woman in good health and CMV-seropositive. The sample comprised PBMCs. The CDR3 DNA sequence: TGTGCCAGCAGCGCCCGCGGGACTAGCGCAAACTTTCAAGAGACCCAGTACTTC. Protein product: CASSARGTSANFQETQYF.